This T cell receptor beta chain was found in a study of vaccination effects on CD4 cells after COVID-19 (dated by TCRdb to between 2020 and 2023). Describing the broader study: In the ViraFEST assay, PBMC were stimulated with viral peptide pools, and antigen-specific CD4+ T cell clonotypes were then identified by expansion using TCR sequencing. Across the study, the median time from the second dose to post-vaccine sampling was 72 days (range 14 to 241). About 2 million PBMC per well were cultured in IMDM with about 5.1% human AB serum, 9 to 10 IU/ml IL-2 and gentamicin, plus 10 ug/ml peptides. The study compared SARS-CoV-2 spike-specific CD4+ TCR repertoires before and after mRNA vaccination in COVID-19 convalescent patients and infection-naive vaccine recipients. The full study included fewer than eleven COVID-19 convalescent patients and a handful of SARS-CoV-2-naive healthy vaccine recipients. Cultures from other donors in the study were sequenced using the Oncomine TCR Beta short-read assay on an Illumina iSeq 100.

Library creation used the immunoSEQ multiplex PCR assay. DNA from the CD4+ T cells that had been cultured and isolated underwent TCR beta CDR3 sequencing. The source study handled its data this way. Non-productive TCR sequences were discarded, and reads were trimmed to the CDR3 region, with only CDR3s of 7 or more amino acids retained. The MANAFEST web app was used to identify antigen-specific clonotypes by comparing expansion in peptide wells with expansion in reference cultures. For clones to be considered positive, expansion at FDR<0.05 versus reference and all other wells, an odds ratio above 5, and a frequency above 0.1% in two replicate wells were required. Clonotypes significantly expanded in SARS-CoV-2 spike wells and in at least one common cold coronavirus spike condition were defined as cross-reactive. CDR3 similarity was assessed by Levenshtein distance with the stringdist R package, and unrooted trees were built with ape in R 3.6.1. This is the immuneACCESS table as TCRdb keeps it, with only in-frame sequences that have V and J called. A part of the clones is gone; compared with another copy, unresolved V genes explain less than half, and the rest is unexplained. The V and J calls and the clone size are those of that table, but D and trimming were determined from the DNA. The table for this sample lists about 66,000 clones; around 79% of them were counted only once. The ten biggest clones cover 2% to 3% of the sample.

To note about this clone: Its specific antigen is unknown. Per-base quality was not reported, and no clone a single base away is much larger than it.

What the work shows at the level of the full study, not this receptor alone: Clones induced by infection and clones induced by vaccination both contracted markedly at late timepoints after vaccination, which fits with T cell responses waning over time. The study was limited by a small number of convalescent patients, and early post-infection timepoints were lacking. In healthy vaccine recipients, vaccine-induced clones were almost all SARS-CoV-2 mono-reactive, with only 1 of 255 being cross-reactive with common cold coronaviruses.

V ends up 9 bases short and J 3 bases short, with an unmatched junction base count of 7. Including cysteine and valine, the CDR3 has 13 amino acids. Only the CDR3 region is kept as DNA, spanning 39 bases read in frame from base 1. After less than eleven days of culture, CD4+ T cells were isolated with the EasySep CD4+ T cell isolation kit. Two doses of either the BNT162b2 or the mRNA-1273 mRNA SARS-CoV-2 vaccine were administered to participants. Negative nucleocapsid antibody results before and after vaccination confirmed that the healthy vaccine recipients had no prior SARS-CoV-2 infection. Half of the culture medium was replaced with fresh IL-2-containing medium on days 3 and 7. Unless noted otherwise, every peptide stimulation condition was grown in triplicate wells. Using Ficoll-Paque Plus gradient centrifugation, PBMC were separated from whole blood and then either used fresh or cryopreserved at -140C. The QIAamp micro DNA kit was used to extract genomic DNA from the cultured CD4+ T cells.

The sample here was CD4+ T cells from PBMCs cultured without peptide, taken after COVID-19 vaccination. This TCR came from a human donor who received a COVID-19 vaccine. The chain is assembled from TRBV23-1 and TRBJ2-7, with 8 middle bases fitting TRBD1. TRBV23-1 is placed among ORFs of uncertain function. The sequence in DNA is TGCGCCAGTCGACAGGGGAACGGCTACGAGCAGTACGTC. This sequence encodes CASRQGNGYEQYV.